This TCR beta chain was sequenced during a study of blood T cell repertoires in COVID-19 (dated by TCRdb to between 2020 and 2021). Notes on the research overall: Collaborator samples came from the United States, Italy and Spain and covered acute and convalescent phases of COVID-19. The dataset comprised deeply sampled blood TCRbeta repertoires from subjects exposed to, actively infected with, or recovered from COVID-19. The samples were drawn from two sources: the first 160 participants of the ongoing ImmuneRACE study, and about 1,300 subjects contributed by 6 global collaborators. Nearly every sample came with metadata listing a de-identified subject ID, COVID-19 status, age in years and sex. The prospective study material was composed of cDNA or gDNA derived from T cells, B-cell-depleted T cells, or PBMCs. A freely available public database, intended as a resource for researchers studying the immune response to SARS-CoV-2, is where the repertoires were released. HLA class I and class II types, where available, came from metadata supplied by the sample provider rather than from assay-based typing. Study-wide findings and limitations: How much clinical and demographic metadata was included differed by source and by participant, and the metadata was provided uncurated.

TCRbeta CDR3 regions were amplified from genomic DNA using the immunoSEQ Assay, a bias-controlled multiplex PCR. The authors processed their data as follows. Nucleated cell counts per sample were estimated from amplification of reference gene primers within the assay. Sequence reads were collapsed and filtered to measure the absolute abundance of every unique TCRbeta CDR3 rearrangement. For each sample, productive Simpson clonality was calculated as the square root of Simpson's diversity index across productive rearrangements. The immuneACCESS repertoire file appears here via TCRdb, limited to in-frame rearrangements. These files lack a portion of the clones; in checked studies, under half of the deficit traces to unresolved V genes, and the cause of the others is not known. The V and J calls and clone size come from that table; D and trimming were worked out from the DNA. Here the sample has 140,000 to 150,000 clones; 70% to 90% occur a single time. The top ten hold 8% of the sample.

One collaborating source in Seattle enrolled patients while the patients were actively infected and followed the patients over time throughout the course of disease. Collaborating institutions collected whole blood in K2EDTA tubes following their own protocols. For TCRbeta analysis, collaborator samples were shipped as frozen whole blood, as isolated PBMCs, or as DNA extracted from either sample type. A word on this clone: What this receptor recognizes is not known. Within one base of it there is no much larger clone, and no base qualities were kept.

The V end gives up 4 bases and the J end 7 bases, leaving 4 bases in the junction not matched to a gene. The CDR3, cysteine through phenylalanine, is 14 amino acids long. Only CDR3 DNA remains: 42 bases, in frame from the first base. CDR1 MNHEY and CDR2 SMNVEV were looked up in the germline V gene (reference sequence). Sequenced input: peripheral blood. The chain is encoded by TRBV27 joined to TRBJ1-6, and 7 junctional nucleotides match TRBD1. The TCR was taken from a woman aged 60-70 years with COVID-19, enrolled during active disease. The CDR3 loop reads CASSSTGLNSPLHF. At the DNA level, the sequence is TGTGCCAGCAGTTCGACAGGGTTGAATTCACCCCTCCACTTT.